This T cell receptor (beta chain) is from a study of T cell responses to AZD1222 COVID-19 vaccine (dated by TCRdb to 2020 to 2022). Background for the entire study: Because spike-specific TCR depth and breadth did not differ between the two schedules, AZD1222 recipients who got a second dose at roughly 4 weeks were pooled with those who got a second dose at roughly 12 weeks. A total of over 230 trial participants underwent TCR sequencing, of whom around 200 received two doses of AZD1222 and some 25 received two doses of the MenACWY control vaccine. Enrollment into the trials was organized by age into subgroups of 18-55, 56-69 and 70-plus years, and those subgroups contained about 150, 27 and 61 TCR-sequenced participants, respectively.

The time point tag for this specimen amounts to: baseline before first vaccination. Vaccinee samples were obtained from the UK trials COV001 and COV002, which included a single-blind randomized controlled phase 2/3 trial of AZD1222 (ChAdOx1 nCoV-19) in healthy adults. For TCRbeta chain sequencing, PBMC samples were collected from trial participants at day 0 and at day 28 after the second dose. Inclusive of the bounding cysteine and phenylalanine, the CDR3 is 11 residues long. Here the CDR3 DNA is all that survives: 33 bases in frame from base 1. V was cut back by 0 bases and J by 4 bases, leaving a gap of 3 bases between them. In the germline V gene, CDR1 corresponds to SQVTM and CDR2 to ANQGSEA. What the authors observed across the whole study: Conclusions about previously exposed vaccinees are limited because only six or seven AZD1222 recipients were SARS-CoV-2 seropositive at baseline. Nearly half of unique spike-specific TCRs reportedly recognized epitopes outside regions mutated in the B.1.351 and B.1.1.7 variants. CD4 TCRs associated with the vaccine covered the entire spike protein, and the dominant responses were in regions 160-218 and 743-854. Participants were mostly white British, with more females than males. The authors suggested clonal diversity may have been underestimated. After two AZD1222 doses, both the breadth and the depth of spike-specific TCRs were significantly higher than at day 0 and than in MenACWY recipients. In the small 56-69-year group, the increase in depth fell short of significance, most likely because of low power. Because no day 14 peak-response samples were available, repertoires were characterized only after the peak T cell response.

A note on this clone: The target of this receptor is not known. Per-base quality was not reported, and no clone a single base away is much larger than it.

The CDR3 regions of human TCRbeta chains were analyzed by immunosequencing. As for the authors' bioinformatics: TCRs in the repertoires were compared against a reference library of SARS-CoV-2-specific TCRs that had been generated with the MIRA antigen-specificity platform. Breadth was defined as the fraction of unique TCRs that were SARS-CoV-2-associated, and depth was defined as the fraction of total T cells that were SARS-CoV-2-associated. Each spike-specific TCR was assigned to its reactive spike region and to a CD4 or CD8 class using the MIRA data. Log10-transformed breadth and depth values were compared by one-way ANOVA with Sidak's multiple comparisons tests. Not all clones reach the TCRdb copy of this immuneACCESS table, which keeps in-frame sequences only. Checked studies attribute under half of the gap to unresolved V genes and leave the rest unexplained. The V and J calls and clone size were taken over from that table, and D and trimming were inferred from the DNA. This sample gives some 96,000 clones in total; roughly 90% of them show up just once. The ten largest clones add up to about 2% of the sample.

Recombination joined TRBV29-1 with TRBJ1-1; the D gene is unclear. The origin of this receptor is an adult in good health. Material: peripheral blood, obtained on day 0 of AZD1222 vaccination. The DNA sequence is as follows: TGCAGCGTTGAAGATTCCACTGAAGCTTTCTTT. The encoded protein is CSVEDSTEAFF.